The 27 T cell receptor beta chains below were found in one sample sequenced in a study of blood T cell repertoires in COVID-19. The data were produced by immunoSEQ multiplex PCR, yet TCRdb's version contains in-frame clones alone and is incomplete. The sample has roughly 150,000 clones; roughly 79% are singletons. Sequenced input: peripheral blood. All receptors come from a man aged 50-59 years with active or convalescent COVID-19.

The table lists this clone with a few counts. This chain uses TRBV6-2 or TRBV6-3 with TRBJ2-1, with TRBD2 matching over 9 bases. This CDR3 spans 16 amino acids. V trimming: 6 bases; J trimming: 0 bases; junction bases outside the gene matches: 6. The germline V gene encodes CDR1 MNHEY and CDR2 SVGEGT. This CDR3 reads CASSRLAGSSYNEQFF. CDR3 nucleotide sequence: TGTGCCAGCAGCCGGCTAGCGGGAAGCTCCTACAATGAGCAGTTCTTC.

This clone was found once. V and J are TRBV29-1 and TRBJ1-4; 7 positions agree with TRBD1. In germline, CDR1 is SQVTM, CDR2 ANQGSEA. The CDR3 length is 13 residues. J gave up 6 bases and V 6 bases, and 7 bases lay outside the gene matches. CDR3 in amino acids: CSVVGTVHEKLFF. CDR3 coding DNA: TGCAGCGTGGTCGGGACAGTTCATGAAAAACTGTTTTTT.

V is TRBV20-1 and J is TRBJ2-4; D unclear. V lost 3 bases and J 0 bases, leaving 6 bases between the germline ends. CDR1 and CDR2 from the germline V gene are DFQATT and SNEGSKA (reference sequence). The CDR3 has 13 amino acids. This CDR3 is CSASILAKNIQYF. CDR3 nucleotides: TGCAGTGCTAGTATATTAGCCAAAAACATTCAGTACTTC.

The CDR3 DNA is TGTGCCAGCAGCGTGACAGCCTATAATTCACCCCTCCACTTT. As protein: CASSVTAYNSPLHF. V gene TRBV9 combines with J gene TRBJ1-6, with D tentatively TRBD1 (5 bases). The length of the CDR3 is 14 residues. V lost 2 bases and J 2 bases, leaving 5 bases between the germline ends. Germline V gene data show CDR1 as SGDLS and CDR2 as YYNGEE.

The chain employs TRBV3-1 (or the pseudogene TRBV3-2) and TRBJ1-3; D gene uncertain. The length of the CDR3 is 14 residues. The V gene's germline CDR1 is LGHDT and CDR2 YNNKEL (reference sequence). V lost 1 base and J lost 0, with 4 bases in between. The CDR3 protein is CASSQGSSGNTIYF. DNA for the CDR3: TGTGCCAGCAGCCAAGGTAGCTCTGGAAACACCATATATTTT.

This chain links TRBV28 with TRBJ1-1; unclear D gene. V was cut by 11 bases and J by 10 bases, with 23 bases left in between. Germline values: CDR1 MDHEN, CDR2 SYDVKM. This CDR3 spans 13 amino acids. CDR3 nucleotide sequence: TGTGCCCTTAGCAGACGAGACACCGGAGGAGCTTTCTTT. Its protein product is CALSRRDTGGAFF.

The J gene is TRBJ2-1, the V gene TRBV24-1, with TRBD1 matching 8 bases. V trimming: 4 bases; J trimming: 5 bases; junction bases outside the gene matches: 9. Germline V CDR1 and CDR2: KGHDR, SFDVKD. The CDR3 extends over 16 amino acids. The CDR3 protein is CATSEPDRGVHNEQFF. As DNA, the CDR3 is TGTGCCACCAGTGAACCTGACAGGGGCGTCCACAATGAGCAGTTCTTC.

This chain links TRBV30 with TRBJ1-1; TRBD1 might be the D (5 bases). Per germline, CDR1 GTSNPN and CDR2 SVGIG (reference sequence). The CDR3 has 10 amino acids. Deletions cut 7 bases from V and 7 bases from J, with 10 bases between. The DNA for the CDR3 is TGTGCCTTACAAAGGGGTGAAGCTTTCTTT. Amino acid sequence: CALQRGEAFF.

The chain is built from TRBV7-9 and TRBJ2-7, with TRBD2 matching over 10 bases. Per the germline V gene, CDR1 is SEHNR and CDR2 is FQNEAQ (reference sequence). Trimming cost V 5 bases and J 1 base; bases outside gene matches: 11. This CDR3 has 17 residues. CDR3 DNA: TGTGCCAGCAGCCCCCTCCTAGCGGGAGCAACTTCCTACGAGCAGTACTTC. Its translation is CASSPLLAGATSYEQYF.

V usage is TRBV27 and J usage is TRBJ1-4; TRBD1 agrees at 8 bases. The CDR3 runs to 15 residues. The germline gives CDR1 MNHEY, CDR2 SMNVEV (reference sequence). V lost 3 bases, J lost 6 bases, and 6 bases stayed unmatched. CDR3 bases: TGTGCCAGCAGTTTCTCCGGGACAGGAGATGAAAAACTGTTTTTT. It yields the protein CASSFSGTGDEKLFF. Full variable domain (remainder filled in from reference TRBV27 and TRBJ1-4): EAQVTQNPRYLITVTGKKLTVTCSQNMNHEYMSWYRQDPGLGLRQIYYSMNVEVTDKGDVPEGYKVSRKEKRNFPLILESPSPNQTSLYFCASSFSGTGDEKLFFGSGTQLSVL.

This chain connects TRBV29-1 to TRBJ2-3, with TRBD2 matching over 8 bases. V was clipped by 6 bases and J by 2 bases; unmatched bases: 7. The CDR3 is 14 residues long. Germline CDR1 and CDR2: SQVTM and ANQGSEA. The CDR3 region is CSVRTSLNTDTQYF. The DNA for the CDR3 is TGCAGCGTGCGGACTAGCCTAAACACAGATACGCAGTATTTT.

The chain links TRBV9 to TRBJ1-6; D may be TRBD1 (6 bases). V lost 1 base and J 9 bases, leaving 14 bases between the germline ends. CDR1 is SGDLS and CDR2 is YYNGEE in the germline V gene. The CDR3 runs 15 residues. DNA for the CDR3: TGTGCCAGCAGCGTAAGTTGGACAGTTGGTTCACCCCTCCACTTT. This codes for CASSVSWTVGSPLHF. The complete variable domain, with remaining parts taken from reference TRBV9 and TRBJ1-6, reads DSGVTQTPKHLITATGQRVTLRCSPRSGDLSVYWYQQSLDQGLQFLIQYYNGEERAKGNILERFSAQQFPDLHSELNLSSLELGDSALYFCASSVSWTVGSPLHFGNGTRLTVT.

The chain couples TRBV19 to TRBJ1-5; TRBD1 matches at 7 bases. In germline, CDR1 is LNHDA, CDR2 SQIVND (reference sequence). V was pared by 3 bases and J by 1 base, with 6 bases of the junction left unmatched. The CDR3 runs to 16 residues. DNA of the CDR3: TGTGCCAGTAGTATGAAGGGGGCGACGAGCAATCAGCCCCAGCATTTT. Its translation: CASSMKGATSNQPQHF.

This chain links TRBV28 with TRBJ2-7; 10 nucleotides align to TRBD2. Looked up from germline, CDR1 is MDHEN and CDR2 is SYDVKM. The CDR3 totals 13 residues. J was trimmed by 3 bases and V by 7 bases; bases with no gene match: 3. Written as DNA, the CDR3 is TGTGCCAGCATTAGGACTAGCGGCTACGAGCAGTACTTC. Its protein is CASIRTSGYEQYF.

V gene TRBV7-9 combines with J gene TRBJ1-4; no firm D call. Trimming removed 6 bases at V and 8 bases at J, with 19 bases between. Germline V CDR1 and CDR2: SEHNR, FQNEAQ (reference sequence). CDR3 size: 15 residues. CDR3 nucleotide sequence: TGTGCCAGCAGTCTGGTTGGCAGTGAGGGCGAAAAACTGTTTTTT. It translates to CASSLVGSEGEKLFF.

The chain recombines TRBV4-2 with TRBJ2-7, with 10 bases matching TRBD2. Germline trimming cut 1 base from V and 2 bases from J; bases unmatched to any gene: 8. The germline CDR1 and CDR2 sequences are LGHNA and YNFKEQ. CDR3 length: 17 amino acids. This CDR3 reads CASSQGTLAGEPYEQYF. The CDR3 DNA sequence: TGTGCCAGCAGCCAAGGGACGCTAGCGGGAGAACCCTACGAGCAGTACTTC.

Concerning this clone: An end of the junction differs from the germline gene, which may be a read error. This chain connects TRBV5-1 to TRBJ2-7; TRBD2 matches 9 bases. The CDR3 runs 16 residues. Germline V gene lookup returns CDR1 SGHRS and CDR2 YFSETQ. CDR3 nucleotides: TGCCCCAGCAACCCCGGGGCGGGGGGGAGCTCCTACGAGCAGTACTTC. Protein: CPSNPGAGGSSYEQYF.

This clone was seen a few times. The rearrangement uses TRBV6-5 and TRBJ1-4; 10 positions agree with TRBD1. Unmatched junction bases numbered 1, after V lost 4 bases and J lost 5 bases. The CDR3 covers 14 residues. The germline V gene has CDR1 MNHEY and CDR2 SVGAGI. In DNA, the CDR3 is TGTGCCAGCAGTTGGACAGGGGGAAATGAAAAACTGTTTTTT. This codes for CASSWTGGNEKLFF.

The chain combines TRBV27 with TRBJ1-2; 9 bases are a match to TRBD1. The junction had 10 bases not matched to a gene; V was cut back by 4 bases and J by 4 bases. This CDR3 has 16 residues. Germline CDR1 reads MNHEY; CDR2 reads SMNVEV (reference sequence). This chain's CDR3 is CASSSSGTGYIYGYTF. CDR3 in DNA: TGTGCCAGCAGTTCCTCCGGGACAGGGTATATCTATGGCTACACCTTC.

The gene calls are TRBV28 and TRBJ1-3; perhaps TRBD1 as D (5 bases). The V gene's germline CDR1 is MDHEN and CDR2 SYDVKM. The CDR3 is 16 amino acids. Deletions cut 5 bases from V and 7 bases from J, with 21 bases between. CDR3 in amino acids: CASSPPGPPSGNTIYF. CDR3 sequence (DNA): TGTGCCAGCAGTCCTCCGGGACCACCGAGCGGGAACACCATATATTTT.

The J gene is TRBJ2-7, the V gene TRBV3-1 (or the pseudogene TRBV3-2); 9 bases are shared with TRBD2. J lost 5 bases, V lost 3 bases, and 14 bases had no gene match. This CDR3 contains 17 residues. CDR1 and CDR2 from the germline V gene are LGHDT and YNNKEL (reference sequence). The CDR3 DNA sequence: TGTGCCAGCAGCCATTTAGGGATGGCGGGAGGGCGGCACGAGCAGTACTTC. It encodes CASSHLGMAGGRHEQYF.

This clone was recorded once. This chain's CDR3 is CASSLESYGYTF. CDR3 DNA sequence: TGTGCCAGCAGTCTAGAGAGCTATGGCTACACCTTC. This sequence joins TRBV28 and TRBJ1-2; D is unresolved. The CDR3 extends over 12 amino acids. Germline loops: CDR1 MDHEN, CDR2 SYDVKM. V was cut by 5 bases and J by 4 bases, with 8 bases left in between.

The genes are TRBV7-2 and TRBJ1-2; no definite D call. Looked up from germline, CDR1 is SGHTA and CDR2 is FQGNSA. Trimming removed 4 bases at V and 7 bases at J, with 13 bases between. The CDR3 totals 13 residues. The CDR3 region is CASSSLRGGGYTF. The CDR3, as DNA: TGTGCCAGCAGCTCTCTCCGGGGAGGTGGCTACACCTTC.

This clone showed up just a few times. The chain recombines TRBV28 with TRBJ1-2; D might be TRBD1 (6 bases). The ends were cut back, 2 bases at V and 2 bases at J, with 12 bases in the middle. From germline, CDR1 is MDHEN and CDR2 SYDVKM. CDR3 size: 15 residues. The CDR3 region has the DNA TGTGCCAGCAGTTTAGTGGGGCAGGGGAACTATGGCTACACCTTC. This encodes CASSLVGQGNYGYTF.

The chain is built from TRBV5-6 and TRBJ2-5; a weak D match, TRBD2 (6 bases). Germline V lookup: CDR1 SGHDT, CDR2 YYEEEE. Trimming removed 0 bases at V and 5 bases at J, with 11 bases between. The CDR3 is made up of 14 amino acids. The CDR3 DNA follows: TGTGCCAGCAGCTTGGGGGCTCGGGGGGAGACCCAGTACTTC. This sequence encodes CASSLGARGETQYF.

This chain joins TRBV14 and TRBJ2-1; 10 positions agree with TRBD2. Germline V gene lookup returns CDR1 SGHDN and CDR2 FVKESK. The CDR3 is 15 amino acids. J lost 7 bases, V lost 4 bases, and 7 bases had no gene match. The CDR3 loop reads CASSLGLADWNEQFF. The CDR3 DNA is TGTGCCAGCAGCCTTGGACTAGCGGATTGGAATGAGCAGTTCTTC.

The rearrangement joins TRBV3-1 (or the pseudogene TRBV3-2) to TRBJ1-3; no firm D call. V lost 5 bases and J 8 bases, leaving 10 bases between the germline ends. Per the germline V gene, CDR1 is LGHDT and CDR2 is YNNKEL (reference sequence). The length of the CDR3 is 12 residues. The CDR3 region has the DNA TGTGCCAGCAGCAATATCGGGGACACCATATATTTT. It yields the protein CASSNIGDTIYF.